A selection of T cell receptor beta chains follows, all from one sample in a study of sequential checkpoint blockade in melanoma. Here immunoSEQ multiplex PCR was the method, and the copy in TCRdb shows in-frame clones only, minus some. The profile shows approximately 21,000 clones, around 75% of them singletons. The starting material was CD8+ T cells sorted from blood (inferred from file names), obtained from a patient given nivolumab and ipilimumab in sequence. The origin of the receptors is a human donor with melanoma. The CDR3 runs from the conserved cysteine through the conserved F or W. D genes are given only for firm matches. Size tells how often a clone was seen (once, few, many) or the class of an expanded clone, and some rows leave it out.

v_call: TRBV28
d_call: TRBD1
clone_size: NA
j_call: TRBJ1-5
cdr3_nt: TGTGCCAGCAGTCCCGGGACAGGTAGCAATCAGCCCCAGCATTTT
cdr3_aa: CASSPGTGSNQPQHF

v_call: TRBV29-1
d_call: NA
clone_size: NA
j_call: TRBJ1-1
cdr3_nt: TGCAGCGTTGTAGGACAGAACACTGAAGCTTTCTTT
cdr3_aa: CSVVGQNTEAFF

v_call: TRBV30
d_call: NA
clone_size: NA
j_call: TRBJ2-7
cdr3_nt: TGTGCCTGGAGGCCGACAGGTGGCGAGCAGTACTTC
cdr3_aa: CAWRPTGGEQYF

v_call: TRBV7-2
d_call: NA
clone_size: few
j_call: TRBJ2-7
cdr3_nt: TGTGCCAGCAGCTTGAGGCGGGATTACGAGCAGTACTTC
cdr3_aa: CASSLRRDYEQYF

v_call: TRBV30
d_call: TRBD1
clone_size: NA
j_call: TRBJ1-1
cdr3_nt: TGTGCCTGGAGCACGACAGGGGAATTTGGTGAAGCTTTCTTT
cdr3_aa: CAWSTTGEFGEAFF

v_call: TRBV11-2
d_call: NA
clone_size: NA
j_call: TRBJ1-2
cdr3_nt: TGTGCCAGCAGCCCCGAGGGGGGGCGCGAAACTAACTATGGCTACACCTTC
cdr3_aa: CASSPEGGRETNYGYTF

v_call: TRBV18
d_call: TRBD1
clone_size: NA
j_call: TRBJ1-4
cdr3_nt: TGTGCCAGCTCACCCGAGGACAGGCAGAATGAAAAACTGTTTTTT
cdr3_aa: CASSPEDRQNEKLFF

v_call: TRBV5-6
d_call: NA
clone_size: NA
j_call: TRBJ1-2
cdr3_nt: TGTGCCAGCAGCTTGGAGGGGAACTATGGCTACACCTTC
cdr3_aa: CASSLEGNYGYTF

v_call: TRBV2
d_call: TRBD2
clone_size: NA
j_call: TRBJ2-7
cdr3_nt: TGTGCAAGCGACAAGGCTAGCGGTACCTACGAGCAGTACTTC
cdr3_aa: CASDKASGTYEQYF

v_call: TRBV6-5
d_call: TRBD2
clone_size: once
j_call: TRBJ2-7
cdr3_nt: TGTGCCAGCAGCTCCGGGACTAGTAACGAGCAGTACTTC
cdr3_aa: CASSSGTSNEQYF

v_call: TRBV4-2
d_call: TRBD2
clone_size: once
j_call: TRBJ2-7
cdr3_nt: TGTGCCAGCAGCCAGACCGGGACTAGCGGCTACGAGCAGTACTTC
cdr3_aa: CASSQTGTSGYEQYF